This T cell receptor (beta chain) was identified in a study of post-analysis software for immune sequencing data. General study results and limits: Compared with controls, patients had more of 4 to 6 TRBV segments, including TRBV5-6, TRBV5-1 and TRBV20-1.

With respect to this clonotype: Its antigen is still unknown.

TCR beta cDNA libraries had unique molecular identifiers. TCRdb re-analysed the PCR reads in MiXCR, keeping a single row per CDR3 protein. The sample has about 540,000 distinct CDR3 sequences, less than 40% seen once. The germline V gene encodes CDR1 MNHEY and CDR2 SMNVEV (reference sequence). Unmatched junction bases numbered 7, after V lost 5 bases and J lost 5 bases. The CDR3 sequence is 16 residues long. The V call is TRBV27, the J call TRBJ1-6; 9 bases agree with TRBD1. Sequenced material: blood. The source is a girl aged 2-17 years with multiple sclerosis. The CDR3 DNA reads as TGTGCCAGCAGTGGCGGGACAGGGCTTAATAATTCACCCCTCCACTTT. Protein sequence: CASSGGTGLNNSPLHF.